One sample yielded the 31 T cell receptor beta chains listed below, sequenced in a study of CD8 T cells in Susac syndrome. RNA, at about 0.5 to 1 ug, was reverse transcribed with random hexamers. TCRdb reprocessed the immunoSEQ multiplex PCR reads via MiXCR and lists one record per CDR3 protein. This sample has a few hundred thousand distinct CDR3 sequences, with over 90% found just once. Sequenced: CD4+ T cells from PBMCs. The source is a human donor with multiple sclerosis.

The rearrangement joins TRBV20-1 to TRBJ1-2; no clear D gene. From germline, CDR1 is DFQATT and CDR2 SNEGSKA (reference sequence). CDR3 length: 11 amino acids. V dropped 7 bases and J dropped 0 bases, with 6 bases sitting between them. The CDR3, as DNA: TGCAGTGGTGGGTCTAACTATGGCTACACCTTC. Amino acids: CSGGSNYGYTF.

The chain combines TRBV20-1 with TRBJ1-1; D ambiguous. The length of the CDR3 is 14 residues. The ends were cut back, 6 bases at V and 1 base at J, with 15 bases in the middle. CDR1 and CDR2 from the germline V gene are DFQATT and SNEGSKA (reference sequence). CDR3 coding DNA: TGCAGTGCCGCTGGGTGGCAGACGAACACTGAAGCTTTCTTT. It codes for CSAAGWQTNTEAFF.

The chain couples TRBV3-1 to TRBJ2-5; D unclear. The CDR3 totals 13 residues. V was cut by 2 bases and J by 5 bases, with 9 bases left in between. Germline lookup yields CDR1 LGHDT and CDR2 YNNKEL (reference sequence). The CDR3 nucleotides are TGTGCCAGCAGCCAAATTAGGACGGAGACCCAGTACTTC. Protein: CASSQIRTETQYF.

The V call is TRBV9, the J call TRBJ2-5, with D perhaps matching TRBD1 or TRBD2 (6 bases each). The ends were cut back, 2 bases at V and 9 bases at J, with 14 bases in the middle. CDR1 and CDR2 from the germline V gene are SGDLS and YYNGEE. This CDR3 has 13 residues. CDR3 amino acids: CASSVGGAGAQYF. As DNA, the CDR3 is TGTGCCAGCAGCGTGGGAGGCGCAGGGGCCCAGTACTTC.

The CDR3 DNA reads as TGTGCCAGCAGCGCACAGCGGGGATCCGGGGAGCTGTTTTTT. Protein: CASSAQRGSGELFF. The chain couples TRBV7-9 to TRBJ2-2; 7 positions agree with TRBD2. This CDR3 is 14 amino acids long. CDR1 SEHNR and CDR2 FQNEAQ come from the germline V gene (reference sequence). After removal of 5 bases from V and 6 bases from J, the junction contained 6 bases not matched to a gene.

The chain couples TRBV3-1 to TRBJ1-5; D remains ambiguous. V was cut by 5 bases and J by 4 bases, with 9 bases left in between. CDR3 length: 13 residues. The V gene's germline CDR1 is LGHDT and CDR2 YNNKEL (reference sequence). The DNA for the CDR3 is TGTGCCAGCAGCGGCATGGAGAATCAGCCCCAGCATTTT. It encodes CASSGMENQPQHF.

This rearrangement joins TRBV29-1 to TRBJ2-3; the D is unclear. This CDR3 spans 13 amino acids. V was cut by 5 bases and J by 0 bases, with 9 bases left in between. The germline gives CDR1 SQVTM, CDR2 ANQGSEA. The CDR3 protein is CSVQRSSTDTQYF. Here the CDR3 DNA reads TGCAGCGTTCAAAGGTCTAGCACAGATACGCAGTATTTT.

The J gene is TRBJ2-5, the V gene TRBV10-3, with D perhaps matching TRBD1 (5 bases). V was pared by 5 bases and J by 5 bases, with 18 bases between. Germline CDR1 is ENHRY and CDR2 is SYGVKD. The CDR3 covers 15 residues. CDR3 in amino acids: CAISLTDTRAETQYF. Written as DNA, the CDR3 is TGTGCCATCAGTCTCACGGACACCCGAGCGGAGACCCAGTACTTC.

V and J are TRBV11-1 and TRBJ1-1, with D uncertain. Germline V lookup: CDR1 SGHAT, CDR2 FQDESV (reference sequence). The CDR3 runs to 14 residues. V lost 4 bases and J lost 6, with 15 bases in between. CDR3 amino acids: CASSSTTALPEAFF. As DNA, the CDR3 is TGTGCCAGCAGCTCGACGACGGCCCTCCCTGAAGCTTTCTTT.

The rearrangement joins TRBV10-3 to TRBJ1-5, with D unclear. The germline V gene encodes CDR1 ENHRY and CDR2 SYGVKD. This CDR3 region has 14 residues. Deletions cut 4 bases from V and 2 bases from J, with 9 bases between. DNA for the CDR3: TGTGCCATCAGTGCGTCGAATGGCAATCAGCCCCAGCATTTT. Translated: CAISASNGNQPQHF.

V is TRBV6-2 or TRBV6-3 and J is TRBJ2-1; TRBD2 matches 11 bases. This CDR3 has 15 amino acids. Germline values: CDR1 MNHEY, CDR2 SVGEGT. Unmatched junction bases numbered 4, after V lost 2 bases and J lost 7 bases. This CDR3 reads CASSYIAGGPNEQFF. The CDR3 bases are TGTGCCAGCAGTTACATAGCGGGGGGGCCGAATGAGCAGTTCTTC.

This clonotype showed up just once. This chain connects TRBV27 to TRBJ2-5; TRBD1 is a possible D gene (5 bases). V lost 5 bases and J 7 bases, leaving 14 bases between the germline ends. Germline loops: CDR1 MNHEY, CDR2 SMNVEV (reference sequence). The CDR3 contains 13 residues. CDR3 sequence (DNA): TGTGCCAGCAGTGCCGCCAGAAGGGGGACCCAGTACTTC. Translating it yields CASSAARRGTQYF.

The chain links TRBV20-1 to TRBJ1-1; D is possibly TRBD1 (5 bases). This CDR3 spans 11 amino acids. V was clipped by 6 bases and J by 4 bases, with 9 bases between them. CDR1 is DFQATT, CDR2 SNEGSKA, per germline (reference sequence). Written as DNA, the CDR3 is TGCAGTGCACTGGGGGGCACTGAAGCTTTCTTT. Amino acid sequence: CSALGGTEAFF.

This clonotype was found once. DNA for the CDR3: TGTGCCTGGAGTGTTAGTGTAGAGTATAGCAATCAGCCCCAGCATTTT. Its translation: CAWSVSVEYSNQPQHF. This rearrangement joins TRBV30 to TRBJ1-5, with D uncertain. Trimming cost V 0 bases and J 0 bases, with 12 bases left between them. There are 16 residues in the CDR3. CDR1 and CDR2 from the germline V gene are GTSNPN and SVGIG (reference sequence).

This sequence joins TRBV20-1 and TRBJ2-1; D may be TRBD2 (5 bases). V was trimmed by 6 bases and J by 10 bases, leaving 22 bases between them. The germline V gene encodes CDR1 DFQATT and CDR2 SNEGSKA (reference sequence). CDR3 length: 14 amino acids. Here the CDR3 DNA reads TGCAGTGCCCCCGTGGCAGCGGCTGGGCGGGAGCAGTTCTTC. It specifies CSAPVAAAGREQFF.

V is TRBV6-5 and J is TRBJ1-4; no firm D call. The V end lost 4 bases, the J end lost 7 bases, and 16 bases lay between the germline ends. The V gene's germline CDR1 is MNHEY and CDR2 SVGAGI. The length of the CDR3 is 15 residues. CDR3 residues: CASSSVLEMGEKLFF. The DNA for the CDR3 is TGTGCCAGCAGTTCTGTACTGGAGATGGGTGAAAAACTGTTTTTT.

This clonotype appeared a few times. V is TRBV30 and J is TRBJ1-5; D gene unclear. The CDR3 runs 13 residues. Trimming stripped 1 base from V and 0 bases from J, with 4 bases between. Germline CDR1 is GTSNPN and CDR2 is SVGIG (reference sequence). This CDR3 is CAWSADSNQPQHF. The DNA of the CDR3 is TGTGCCTGGAGTGCTGATAGCAATCAGCCCCAGCATTTT.

This sequence joins TRBV7-9 and TRBJ1-2, with 9 bases lining up with TRBD1. CDR3 length equals 14 residues. V lost 5 bases, J lost 6 bases, and 7 bases stayed unmatched. CDR1 SEHNR and CDR2 FQNEAQ come from the germline V gene (reference sequence). The CDR3 sequence is CASSLRGQGNGYTF. CDR3 nucleotide sequence: TGTGCCAGCAGCCTCCGGGGACAGGGTAATGGCTACACCTTC.

This clonotype was found once. V and J are TRBV3-1 and TRBJ2-5, with D unresolved. The germline V and J ends were trimmed by 0 bases and 7 bases, with 15 bases remaining between them. Looked up from germline, CDR1 is LGHDT and CDR2 is YNNKEL (reference sequence). This CDR3 is 15 amino acids long. CDR3 sequence (DNA): TGTGCCAGCAGCCAAGATAGGATGGTCTCAGCGACCCAGTACTTC. It specifies CASSQDRMVSATQYF.

V gene TRBV6-5 combines with J gene TRBJ1-2; D possibly corresponds to TRBD1 (5 bases). Germline CDR1 MNHEY, CDR2 SVGAGI. V was pared by 6 bases and J by 4 bases, with 15 bases between. The CDR3 has 14 residues. The CDR3 loop is CASRPGDRSYGYTF. The CDR3 region has the DNA TGTGCCAGCAGACCCGGGGACCGGAGCTATGGCTACACCTTC.

This chain links TRBV20-1 with TRBJ2-2, with TRBD1 as a possible D gene (5 bases). V lost 0 bases, J lost 1 base, and 9 bases lay in between. CDR1 is DFQATT, CDR2 SNEGSKA, per germline (reference sequence). There are 15 residues in the CDR3. Here the CDR3 reads CSARDADKNTGELFF. CDR3 in DNA: TGCAGTGCTAGAGACGCGGACAAGAACACCGGGGAGCTGTTTTTT.

In its sample, this clonotype was seen a few times. The V and J genes are TRBV7-9 and TRBJ1-1, with D perhaps TRBD1 (6 bases). V shed 1 base and J shed 8 bases, with 8 bases lying between them. The CDR3 has 12 residues. Looked up from germline, CDR1 is SEHNR and CDR2 is FQNEAQ (reference sequence). CDR3 sequence: CASSLGTAEAFF. The CDR3, as DNA: TGTGCCAGCAGCTTAGGGACAGCAGAAGCTTTCTTT.

The V call is TRBV5-6, the J call TRBJ1-1; D is undetermined. The CDR3 contains 13 residues. Trimming left V 4 bases short and J 1 base short, with 8 bases between. Looked up from germline, CDR1 is SGHDT and CDR2 is YYEEEE. The DNA of the CDR3 is TGTGCCAGCAGCCCGGCTTGGAACACTGAAGCTTTCTTT. Its translation is CASSPAWNTEAFF.

For the CDR3, the DNA is TGCAGCGTTGCCAGCGCCAATGAGCAGTTCTTC. Translation gives CSVASANEQFF. The chain recombines TRBV29-1 with TRBJ2-1; D unclear. Trimming cost V 4 bases and J 6 bases, with 7 bases left between them. Germline V lookup: CDR1 SQVTM, CDR2 ANQGSEA. The CDR3 contains 11 residues.

J is TRBJ2-7 and V is TRBV24-1; D unclear. Trimming left V 7 bases short and J 6 bases short, with 12 bases between. The CDR3 totals 12 residues. CDR1 is KGHDR and CDR2 is SFDVKD in the germline V gene. The chain's CDR3 is CATRSSGIEQYV. CDR3 sequence (DNA): TGTGCCACCAGAAGCTCAGGCATCGAGCAGTACGTC.

This clonotype was detected a few times. The rearrangement uses TRBV20-1 and TRBJ2-5; D gene uncertain. This CDR3 has 11 residues. Trimming removed 7 bases from V and 4 bases from J, with 10 bases in between. Germline V gene lookup returns CDR1 DFQATT and CDR2 SNEGSKA (reference sequence). The CDR3 is CSGGRGETQYF. The CDR3, as DNA: TGCAGTGGGGGTAGAGGAGAGACCCAGTACTTC.

J is TRBJ1-1 and V is TRBV29-1; D is perhaps TRBD1 (5 bases). Trimming removed 7 bases at V and 4 bases at J, with 19 bases between. The germline CDR1 and CDR2 sequences are SQVTM and ANQGSEA. This CDR3 spans 14 amino acids. This chain's CDR3 is CSAQGRAWGTEAFF. The CDR3 DNA reads TGCAGCGCCCAGGGTAGGGCTTGGGGCACTGAAGCTTTCTTT.

The gene calls are TRBV12-5 and TRBJ1-1, with D tentatively TRBD1 (6 bases). The CDR3 sequence is 15 residues long. Germline values: CDR1 LGHNT, CDR2 FRNRAP. V was shortened by 0 bases and J by 4 bases, with 12 bases between the two germline ends. Here the CDR3 DNA reads TGTGCTAGTGGTTTGGTACAGGGTCCGACCACTGAAGCTTTCTTT. It encodes CASGLVQGPTTEAFF.

The chain uses TRBV5-1 and TRBJ2-1; D is possibly TRBD1 (6 bases). Trimming pared 0 bases from V and 3 bases from J, leaving 13 bases between. The germline gives CDR1 SGHRS, CDR2 YFSETQ. There are 16 residues in the CDR3. For the CDR3, the DNA is TGCGCCAGCAGCTTGGTCGCAGGGGACATCTACAATGAGCAGTTCTTC. Its protein is CASSLVAGDIYNEQFF.

The rearrangement joins TRBV30 to TRBJ1-2; D is uncertain. Trimming cost V 0 bases and J 3 bases, with 14 bases left between them. Germline V gene data show CDR1 as GTSNPN and CDR2 as SVGIG (reference sequence). There are 15 residues in the CDR3. For the CDR3, the DNA is TGTGCCTGGAGTGTACGTACATTTACAGACTATGGCTACACCTTC. It is translated as CAWSVRTFTDYGYTF.

This chain uses TRBV7-2 with TRBJ2-1; TRBD2 is a possible D gene (6 bases). The CDR3 has 14 residues. Trimming shortened V by 6 bases and J by 4 bases, and 13 bases separated the two germline ends. Germline CDR1 and CDR2: SGHTA and FQGNSA. CDR3 in amino acids: CASSLAGFYNEQFF. CDR3 DNA sequence: TGTGCCAGCAGTCTTGCGGGGTTTTACAATGAGCAGTTCTTC.